The present T cell receptor (beta chain) was sequenced within a study of blood T cell repertoires in COVID-19. In the study overall: Specimens from acute and convalescent COVID-19 originated in the United States, Italy and Spain.

The protocol was immunoSEQ multiplex PCR, while the TCRdb copy is restricted to in-frame clones and leaves out a portion. The sample comprises approximately 170,000 clones, over 70% of which are singletons, and around a fifth rests with the top ten. Trimming took 5 bases from V and 4 from J, leaving 14 bases between them. The length of the CDR3 is 14 residues. The germline CDR1 and CDR2 sequences are MNHEY and SVGAGI. The receptor was derived from a woman in her 70s who had recovered from COVID-19. This chain connects TRBV6-5 to TRBJ1-1, with D possibly TRBD1 on 6 matching bases. Sequenced sample: peripheral blood. The CDR3 DNA reads TGTGCCAGCAGTCAGGGGAGGGAGGGCACTGAAGCTTTCTTT. It encodes CASSQGREGTEAFF.